The clone carrying this TCR beta chain is classed as medium-sized. Its target is unknown. The data belong to a study of early T cells in non-severe SARS-CoV-2 infection. Study background: Unsorted whole-blood RNA was sequenced in bulk, leaving chains unpaired.

Trimming stripped 2 bases from V and 4 bases from J, with 14 bases between. CDR3 length: 16 residues. The germline V gene encodes CDR1 MNHEY and CDR2 SVGAGI. The TCR library protocol attached unique molecular identifiers to the individual cDNA molecules. MiXCR was run by TCRdb on the 5' RACE reads, yielding one entry per CDR3 protein. The repertoire holds about 21,000 distinct CDR3 sequences, with 5.7% as singletons. Study-level findings and limits: In VDJdb matching, anti-spike CD8 responses were favored while private and CD4 specificities went missing.

This receptor was taken from an adult who was a healthcare worker with PCR-confirmed SARS-CoV-2 infection or an uninfected control (not recorded which). The V and J genes are TRBV6-5 and TRBJ2-2; TRBD1 might be the D (5 bases). The sample was whole blood, taken at baseline. CDR3 DNA sequence: TGTGCCAGCAGTTACGGTGTTAACAGGTTCACCGGGGAGCTGTTTTTT. Amino acids: CASSYGVNRFTGELFF.